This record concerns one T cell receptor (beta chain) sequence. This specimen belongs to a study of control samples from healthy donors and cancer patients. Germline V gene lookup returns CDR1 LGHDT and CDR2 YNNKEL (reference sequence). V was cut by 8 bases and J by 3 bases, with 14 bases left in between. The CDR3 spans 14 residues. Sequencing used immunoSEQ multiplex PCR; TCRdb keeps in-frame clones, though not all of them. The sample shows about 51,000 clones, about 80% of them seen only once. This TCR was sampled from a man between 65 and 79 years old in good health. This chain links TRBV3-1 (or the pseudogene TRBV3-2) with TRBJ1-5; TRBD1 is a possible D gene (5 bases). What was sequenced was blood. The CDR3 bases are TGTGCCAGCTCCAACGGGGCCTTCAATCAGCCCCAGCATTTT. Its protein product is CASSNGAFNQPQHF.